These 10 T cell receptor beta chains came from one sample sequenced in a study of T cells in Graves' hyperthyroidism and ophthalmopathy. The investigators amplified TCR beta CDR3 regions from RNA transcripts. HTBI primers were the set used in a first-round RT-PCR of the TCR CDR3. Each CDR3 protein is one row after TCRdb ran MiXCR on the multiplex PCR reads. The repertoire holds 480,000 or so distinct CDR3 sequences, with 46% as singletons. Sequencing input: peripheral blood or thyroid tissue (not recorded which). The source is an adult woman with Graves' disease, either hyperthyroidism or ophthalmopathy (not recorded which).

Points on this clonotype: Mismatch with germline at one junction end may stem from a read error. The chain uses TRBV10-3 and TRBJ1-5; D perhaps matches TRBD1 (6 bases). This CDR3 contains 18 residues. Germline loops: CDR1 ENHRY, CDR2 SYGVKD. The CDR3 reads CASSLGGHGTPNHQPQHF. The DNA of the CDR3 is TGTGCCAGCAGTTTAGGGGGGCACGGGACGCCCAACCATCAGCCCCAGCATTTT.

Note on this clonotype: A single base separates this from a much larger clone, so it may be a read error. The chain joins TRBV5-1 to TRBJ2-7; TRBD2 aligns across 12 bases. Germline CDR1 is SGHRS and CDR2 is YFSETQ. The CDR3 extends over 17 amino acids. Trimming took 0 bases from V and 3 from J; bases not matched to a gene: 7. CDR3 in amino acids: CASSLGTSGAWFYEQYF. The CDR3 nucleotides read TGCGCCAGCAGCTTGGGGACTAGCGGGGCGTGGTTCTACGAGCAGTACTTC.

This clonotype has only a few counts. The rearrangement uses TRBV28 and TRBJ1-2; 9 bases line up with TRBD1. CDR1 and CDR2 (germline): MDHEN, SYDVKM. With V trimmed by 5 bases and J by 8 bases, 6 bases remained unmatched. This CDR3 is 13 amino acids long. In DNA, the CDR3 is TGTGCCAGCAGTGTAGACAGGGGGAGAGGCTACACCTTC. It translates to CASSVDRGRGYTF.

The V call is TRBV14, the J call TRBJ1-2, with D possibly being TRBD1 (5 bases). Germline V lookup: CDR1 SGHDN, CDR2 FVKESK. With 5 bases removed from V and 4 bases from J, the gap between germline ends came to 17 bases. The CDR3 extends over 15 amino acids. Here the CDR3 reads CASSSAGGIGYGYTF. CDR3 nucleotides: TGTGCCAGCAGCTCGGCCGGGGGTATCGGCTATGGCTACACCTTC.

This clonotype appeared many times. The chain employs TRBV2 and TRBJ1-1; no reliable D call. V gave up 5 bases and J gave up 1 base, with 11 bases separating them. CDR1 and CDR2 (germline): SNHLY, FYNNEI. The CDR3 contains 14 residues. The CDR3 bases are TGTGCCAGCAGTCCACTCCTGGCGAACACTGAAGCTTTCTTT. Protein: CASSPLLANTEAFF.

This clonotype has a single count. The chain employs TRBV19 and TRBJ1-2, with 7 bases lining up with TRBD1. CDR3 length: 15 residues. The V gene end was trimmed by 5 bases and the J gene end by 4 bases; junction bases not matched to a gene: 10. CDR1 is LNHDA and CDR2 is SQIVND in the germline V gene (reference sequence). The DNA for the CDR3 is TGTGCCAGTAGTGAAAAACAGGGGTCGGGCTATGGCTACACCTTC. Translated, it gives CASSEKQGSGYGYTF.

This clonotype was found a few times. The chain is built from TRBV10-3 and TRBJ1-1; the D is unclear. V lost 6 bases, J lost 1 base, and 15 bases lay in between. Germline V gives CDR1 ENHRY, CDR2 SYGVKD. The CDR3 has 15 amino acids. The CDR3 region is CAISRAGSANTEAFF. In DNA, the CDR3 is TGTGCCATCAGCCGCGCCGGGAGCGCGAACACTGAAGCTTTCTTT.

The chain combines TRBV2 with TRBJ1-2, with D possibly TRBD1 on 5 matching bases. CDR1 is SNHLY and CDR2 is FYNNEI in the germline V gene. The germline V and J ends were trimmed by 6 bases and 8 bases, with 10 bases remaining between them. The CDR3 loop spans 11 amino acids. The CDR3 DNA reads TGTGCCAGCAGCTCGACAGCGGGCTACACCTTC. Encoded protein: CASSSTAGYTF.

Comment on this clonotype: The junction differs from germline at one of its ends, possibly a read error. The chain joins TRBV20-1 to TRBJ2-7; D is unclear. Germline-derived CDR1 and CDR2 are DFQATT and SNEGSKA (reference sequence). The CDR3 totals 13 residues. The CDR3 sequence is CSAGDAVTYEQYF. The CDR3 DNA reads TGCAGTGCTGGAGATGCTGTGACCTACGAGCAGTACTTC.

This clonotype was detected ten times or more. DNA of the CDR3: TGTGCCAGCAGCAGAGGGAACACTGAAGCTTTCTTT. It encodes CASSRGNTEAFF. The V call is TRBV12-3 or TRBV12-4, the J call TRBJ1-1; D gene ambiguous. Between the trimmed V and J ends, which lost 6 bases and 1 base, there was a span of 6 bases. The CDR3 contains 12 residues.